The T cell receptor beta chain under discussion was sequenced for a study of control samples from healthy donors and cancer patients. The assay was immunoSEQ multiplex PCR, and TCRdb's table has in-frame clones only and misses some. The sample holds 100,000 to 150,000 clones, over 85% seen once. The CDR3 spans 14 residues. Germline V gene sequence: CDR1 PRHDT, CDR2 FYEKMQ (reference sequence). Trimming pared 5 bases from V and 0 bases from J, leaving 8 bases between. Sequencing was done on a sample of blood. The V call is TRBV13, the J call TRBJ1-3; D is unresolved. The clonotype was recovered from a young man in good health. CDR3 amino acids: CASSPFASGNTIYF. CDR3 coding DNA: TGTGCCAGCAGCCCTTTCGCCTCTGGAAACACCATATATTTT. The variable domain in full, with the rest retrieved from reference TRBV13 and TRBJ1-3, is AAGVIQSPRHLIKEKRETATLKCYPIPRHDTVYWYQQGPGQDPQFLISFYEKMQSDKGSIPDRFSAQQFSDYHSELNMSSLELGDSALYFCASSPFASGNTIYFGEGSWLTVV.